The T cell receptor (beta chain) described here comes from a study of T cell responses to AZD1222 COVID-19 vaccine. V was pared by 2 bases and J by 3 bases, with 17 bases between. The CDR3 is 17 amino acids. From germline, CDR1 is SEHNR and CDR2 FQNEAQ (reference sequence). Using immunoSEQ multiplex PCR, the repertoire was profiled, and TCRdb retains in-frame clones only, with some absent. The profile shows about 180,000 clones, around 89% of them singletons. The sample consisted of peripheral blood, taken 28 days after the second AZD1222 dose. The TCR was taken from an adult who received the AZD1222 COVID-19 vaccine. The chain is built from TRBV7-9 and TRBJ1-5; possibly TRBD1 for D (6 bases). CDR3 amino acids: CASSLNVPGQNNQPQHF. The CDR3 DNA sequence: TGTGCCAGCAGCTTAAATGTTCCCGGACAGAACAATCAGCCCCAGCATTTT. The entire variable domain, with the rest obtained from reference TRBV7-9 and TRBJ1-5, is as follows: DTGVSQNPRHKITKRGQNVTFRCDPISEHNRLYWYRQTLGQGPEFLTYFQNEAQLEKSRLLSDRFSAERPKGSFSTLEIQRTEQGDSAMYLCASSLNVPGQNNQPQHFGDGTRLSIL.